This TCR beta chain was identified in a study of blood T cells in healthy people across ages (dated by TCRdb to about 2015). Background for the entire study: In model experiments, template switching captured roughly one uniquely barcoded TCR beta cDNA molecule for every two T cells. To avoid experimental bias, donors of different ages were spread randomly across the sequencing lanes. The donors were divided into four age groups: young (average approximately 17 years), middle-aged (roughly 42), aged (around 67) and long-lived (nearly 85). To track age-related changes in TCR beta repertoire diversity, the study relied on deep sequencing normalized with unique cDNA molecular identifiers. Using the same blood draw, the study looked at two additional independent replicas of 1 million unique cDNA reads for two donors, one aged 18 to 29 and the other aged 80 or older. Paper-wide results and their limitations: There was a strong correlation between observed TCR beta diversity and the percentage of naive T cells measured by flow cytometry. Total diversity estimates from one million sequenced T cells were considered lower bounds and underestimates. The long-lived group showed more naive CD4+ T cells, fewer expanded clones and increased TCR diversity than the aged group, suggesting age selection. Donor CMV infection status was unknown, potentially confounding age-related changes in expanded clonotypes. Observed TCR beta diversity per million T cells fell roughly linearly with age, and a significant reduction was already apparent by age roughly 41. Conclusive comparison of naive and antigen-experienced compartments was prevented by the profiling of bulk unsorted PBMCs.

From a lookup of the germline V gene (reference sequence), CDR1 and CDR2 are LGHDT and YNNKEL. The V end gives up 4 bases and the J end 5 bases, leaving 6 bases in the junction not matched to a gene. The CDR3, cysteine through phenylalanine, is 14 amino acids long. Only the CDR3 DNA stays, 42 bases, in frame from base 1. This clonotype was seen a handful of times. Its recognized antigen is unknown. No per-base quality is available; no much larger clone lies one base away. The 39 donors, aged about 6 to 100 years, were systemically healthy Caucasian individuals from Russia. Each donor gave 9.5 to 10 milliliters of peripheral blood, drawn into EDTA-treated Vacutainer tubes. Ficoll-Paque density-gradient centrifugation was used to isolate PBMCs, with at least 7 million per sample. Trizol reagent was used to extract total RNA from the PBMCs, yielding at least 5.5 micrograms per sample. The percentages of naive CD45RAhigh/CD27high T cells were determined by flow cytometry on a PBMC aliquot from every donor.

The library was prepared using 5' RACE. TCRdb lists the instrument as Illumina HiSeq 2500. A second PCR of roughly 6 to 12 cycles was performed with a sample-barcoded 5' primer and a J-beta primer mix. Each TCR beta cDNA molecule received a unique molecular identifier from a template-switch 5' adaptor carrying 12 random nucleotides. Each sample yielded at least 2.5 million CDR3-containing paired-end reads. The Mint cDNA synthesis kit, primed by a TRBC-specific oligonucleotide, was used to synthesize first-strand cDNA from all RNA. After uracil-DNA glycosylase treatment, a first 18-cycle PCR used universal primers M1SS and BC2_uni_R on all cDNA. The paper's data handling went like this. For normalization, 1 million high-quality reads were randomly selected from each sample, with every read carrying a distinct molecular identifier. Instead of being binned into consensus sequences, reads with shared molecular identifiers were discarded. CDR3 identification, clonotype clustering and error correction used MiTCR with a Q25 quality threshold and the strictest error-elimination algorithm. Lower-bound total TCR beta diversity was estimated with a nonparametric unseen species model using Euler transformation. The public reads were reanalyzed by TCRdb: fastp trimming at Q25, MiXCR alignment, in-frame beta chains only. Here each entry gathers all rows of one CDR3 protein and keeps the most common genes and DNA. These V and J calls originate from TCRdb's pipeline instead of the authors' own analysis. This sample is represented by about 1.6 million distinct CDR3 sequences; around 35% of them were singletons. Around 11% of the sample lies in the top ten.

The receptor was isolated from a woman aged 25 to 39 in good health. The chain employs TRBV3-1 and TRBJ2-5; TRBD2 aligns with 8 central bases. The material sequenced was blood. The DNA sequence is given as TGTGCCAGCAGCCTGCGGGAGGTCGGCGAGACCCAGTACTTC. It is translated as CASSLREVGETQYF.